What follows is one T cell receptor beta chain and its context. Its antigen remains unidentified. Donors in the study were healthy people who gave bone marrow. Germline-derived CDR1 and CDR2 are WNHNN and SYGVQD (reference sequence). Between the trimmed V and J ends, which lost 0 bases and 4 bases, there was a span of 10 bases. This CDR3 spans 16 amino acids. The data originate from a study of cytomegalovirus exposure and HLA in healthy donors. Study-wide results and caveats: An analysis done earlier found most TCR beta V segments productive about 87% or about 30% of the time.

The PCR used 60 Vbeta and 13 Jbeta primers. The data were produced by immunoSEQ multiplex PCR, yet TCRdb's version contains in-frame clones alone and is incomplete. This sample carries 130,000 or so clones, about 79% of them seen once, and the ten largest clones take 2.5% to 3%. The material sequenced was PBMCs. The clonotype originates from a woman aged 18-29 years in good health and CMV-seropositive. This chain joins TRBV10-1 and TRBJ2-6, with D tentatively TRBD2 (5 bases). CDR3 loop: CASSESRGLGANVLTF. CDR3 bases: TGCGCCAGCAGTGAGTCTCGAGGGCTCGGGGCCAACGTCCTGACTTTC.